This T cell receptor (beta chain) was recovered during a study of blood T cell repertoires in COVID-19. The wider study: The cDNA or gDNA used as material had been derived from T cells, B-cell-depleted T cells, or PBMCs.

In assigning cohorts, the study relied on participant-reported clinical history. A COVID-19 case was met by exposed participants within 2 weeks before study entry. V shed 1 base and J 4 bases; nucleotides not matched to a gene: 5. CDR1 and CDR2 from the germline V gene are SGHAT and FQNNGV. CDR3 length: 16 residues. In the original workflow: How many nucleated cells were present was estimated from reference gene primer amplification. Clones were read by immunoSEQ multiplex PCR, and TCRdb kept only the in-frame ones, dropping some. The V and J calls and clone size were taken over from that table, and D and trimming were inferred from the DNA. The table records roughly 400,000 clones, 70% to 90% of them present only once.

The chain uses TRBV11-2 and TRBJ2-7; 12 nucleotides match TRBD2. The clonotype was recovered from a woman under 30 who had been exposed to COVID-19. Sequencing used PBMCs or T cells enriched from blood (not recorded which). The CDR3 region has the DNA TGTGCCAGCAGCTTAGGGCTAGCGGGAGGGCTGTACGAGCAGTACTTC. Its translation: CASSLGLAGGLYEQYF.